These 5 T cell receptor beta chains were sequenced from one sample in a study of cytomegalovirus exposure and HLA in healthy donors. The primer mix had 60 Vbeta and 13 Jbeta primers. TCRdb's copy holds only in-frame clones and misses some; the assay was immunoSEQ multiplex PCR. The sample lists about 88,000 clones; around 90% were seen once. Sequencing was performed on PBMCs. The source is a man aged 18 to 29 in good health and CMV-seronegative.

V usage is TRBV5-5 and J usage is TRBJ2-7; possible D gene TRBD2, 5 bases. The CDR3 runs to 18 residues. V lost 1 base and J lost 0, with 20 bases in between. Germline V lookup: CDR1 SGHKS, CDR2 YYEKEE (reference sequence). This CDR3 reads CASSLLARGLLPSYEQYF. In DNA, the CDR3 is TGTGCCAGCAGCTTGTTGGCACGAGGACTCCTCCCCTCCTACGAGCAGTACTTC.

Here the CDR3 reads CASSPPPGENYEQYF. CDR3 DNA: TGTGCCAGCAGCCCCCCCCCTGGAGAAAACTACGAGCAGTACTTC. The chain employs TRBV7-8 and TRBJ2-7, with D unresolved. Germline-derived CDR1 and CDR2 are SGHVS and FQNEAQ. This CDR3 is built from 15 residues. The V end was cut by 5 bases, the J end by 3 bases, with 17 bases between.

This chain connects TRBV29-1 to TRBJ2-7, with 9 bases lining up with TRBD1. The CDR3 contains 14 residues. Germline lookup yields CDR1 SQVTM and CDR2 ANQGSEA. The trim removed 7 bases at V and 0 bases at J, leaving 7 bases unmatched. In DNA form, the CDR3 reads TGCAGCGCCAGGACAGGGGCTACCTCCTACGAGCAGTACTTC. This translates into CSARTGATSYEQYF.

The chain has TRBV11-2 and TRBJ2-2, with TRBD2 identical over 9 bases. The germline V gene encodes CDR1 SGHAT and CDR2 FQNNGV. CDR3 length equals 16 residues. V was clipped by 3 bases and J by 5 bases; unmatched bases: 7. The CDR3 DNA is TGTGCCAGCAGCTTTAACGGACTAGCGCGAACCGGGGAGCTGTTTTTT. Residues: CASSFNGLARTGELFF.

A single count supports this clone. This sequence joins TRBV28 and TRBJ2-1, with 12 bases aligning to TRBD1. Germline V gene sequence: CDR1 MDHEN, CDR2 SYDVKM. Trimming took 8 bases from V and 0 from J; bases not matched to a gene: 5. The CDR3 is made up of 16 amino acids. For the CDR3, the DNA is TGTGCCAGCGGGGACAGGGGGCTCGTCTCCTACAATGAGCAGTTCTTC. This sequence encodes CASGDRGLVSYNEQFF. Combining the CDR3 with reference TRBV28 and TRBJ2-1 gives the whole variable domain DVKVTQSSRYLVKRTGEKVFLECVQDMDHENMFWYRQDPGLGLRLIYFSYDVKMKEKGDIPEGYSVSREKKERFSLILESASTNQTSMYLCASGDRGLVSYNEQFFGPGTRLTVL.